This record looks at one T cell receptor (beta chain) sequence and its context. Its cognate antigen is unknown. V shed 4 bases and J shed 1 base, with 10 bases lying between them. This CDR3 region has 14 residues. Germline values: CDR1 ENHRY, CDR2 SYGVKD. This specimen belongs to a study of T cell repertoires in cytomegalovirus infection. Background on the study: Recently described HLA-C-restricted plus well-studied HLA-B-restricted CMV epitopes were used.

The study's findings and limits: Totalled public TCR beta family frequency picked out people who carried CMV plus the relevant HLA.

TCRdb processed the reads anew with MiXCR; each CDR3 protein has one entry. This table has about 500,000 distinct CDR3 sequences, roughly a third appearing once. The sequences come from cultured PBMCs, collected from culture after CMV antigen stimulation. The rearrangement joins TRBV10-3 to TRBJ2-5, with a weak D call TRBD1 (5 bases). The receptor was derived from a human donor in good health (CMV status not recorded). Some clones in this sample may be carry-over from other donors' samples. CDR3 protein: CAISVVQGQETQYF. Written as DNA, the CDR3 is TGTGCCATCAGTGTCGTTCAGGGCCAAGAGACCCAGTACTTC.